This record concerns one TCR beta chain sequence. Antigen: not known. The data are from a study of cytomegalovirus exposure and HLA in healthy donors. Primers: 60 Vbeta forward and 13 Jbeta reverse. Generated by immunoSEQ multiplex PCR, the TCRdb table keeps only in-frame clones and is missing some. The sample records around 100,000 clones, 60% to 80% being singletons. The study, taken as a whole, reports: In a later analysis, productive TCRs from donors in an Asian-associated ancestry cluster reportedly carried fewer N-insertions than the cohort mean. Among TCR sequences, most were rare, though some public TCRs appeared in many donors.

The CDR3 consists of 16 residues. V trimming: 5 bases; J trimming: 4 bases; junction bases outside the gene matches: 11. Germline V gene data show CDR1 as SEHNR and CDR2 as FQNEAQ (reference sequence). The sequencing input was PBMCs. This TCR came from a man in his fifties or sixties in good health and CMV-seropositive. V gene TRBV7-9 combines with J gene TRBJ2-5; 9 bases are shared with TRBD1. CDR3 DNA: TGTGCCAGCAGCCGGACCGGGACAGGGCCCGGAGAGACCCAGTACTTC. Translation gives CASSRTGTGPGETQYF.